A selection of T cell receptor beta chains follows, all from one sample in a study of cytomegalovirus exposure and HLA in healthy donors. The protocol was immunoSEQ multiplex PCR, while the TCRdb copy is restricted to in-frame clones and leaves out a portion. Here the sample spans 150,000 to 160,000 clones, around 84% being singletons. Sequences were obtained from PBMCs. The receptors were gathered from a woman aged 18-29 years in good health and CMV-seronegative. CDR3s include the opening cysteine and the closing phenylalanine or tryptophan. A D gene is named only where the DNA matches it firmly. Only some rows state a clone size, as once, few, many or a class for expanded clones.

>.|TRBJ1-1|.|TRBV28
TGTGCCAGCAGTGTGCCGGGACACTTTGAAGCTTTCTTT
CASSVPGHFEAFF
>.|TRBJ2-5|.|TRBV28
TGTGCCAGCACTCAGGCACCGGGGTATGGGGAGACCCAGTACTTC
CASTQAPGYGETQYF
>.|TRBJ2-1|.|TRBV5-4
TGTGCCAGCAGCTTAGAACAGGGTACCTACAATGAGCAGTTCTTC
CASSLEQGTYNEQFF
>.|TRBJ1-2|.|TRBV5-4
TGTGCCAGCAGCACAGGGGGCTACACCTTC
CASSTGGYTF
>.|TRBJ1-6|TRBD1|TRBV28
TGTGCCAGCAGTTTAGGGACAGGGATGAATTCACCCCTCCACTTT
CASSLGTGMNSPLHF
>.|TRBJ1-1|.|TRBV30
TGTGCCTGGAGCCAGTTAAACACTGAAGCTTTCTTT
CAWSQLNTEAFF
>.|TRBJ2-7|TRBD1|TRBV7-8
TGTGCCAGCAGCTTAGGAGAAAGGGGGCGACGCGGGCAGTACTTC
CASSLGERGRRGQYF
>.|TRBJ2-7|.|TRBV28
TGTGCCAGCAGTTCCTTAAGGCCCTTTTGGAGCCAGGAGCAGTACTTC
CASSSLRPFWSQEQYF
>.|TRBJ2-3|TRBD2|TRBV11-3
TGTGCCAGCAGCTTAGAAGGGACTACCACAGATACGCAGTATTTT
CASSLEGTTTDTQYF
>once|TRBJ1-5|.|TRBV4-2
TGTGCCAGCAGCCAAGGACAGAATCAGCCCCAGCATTTT
CASSQGQNQPQHF
>.|TRBJ2-7|.|TRBV28
TGTGCCAGCAGTTTCGACGAGCAGTACTTC
CASSFDEQYF
>.|TRBJ1-6|TRBD1|TRBV19
TGTGCCACCTCCCGAGGACAGGGGGGCTTGGGATCACCCCTCCACTTT
CATSRGQGGLGSPLHF
>few|TRBJ1-4|TRBD1|TRBV5-3
TGTGCCAGAAGCTTGGTGGGACAGCCAAATGAAAAACTGTTTTTT
CARSLVGQPNEKLFF
>.|TRBJ1-1|.|TRBV6-5
TGTGCCAGCAGCTTCTCAGGGGAAACTGAAGCTTTCTTT
CASSFSGETEAFF
>.|TRBJ2-7|TRBD2|TRBV7-9
TGTGCCAGCAGCTTCGTCGGGGGGGGATACGAGCAGTACTTC
CASSFVGGGYEQYF
>few|TRBJ2-7|.|TRBV4-3
TGCGCCAGCAGTAAAGGGGGGGGCCCCTACGAGCAGTACTTC
CASSKGGGPYEQYF
>.|TRBJ2-1|TRBD2|TRBV28
TGTGCCAGCAGTTTATTTGGGGGGGGCTACAATGAGCAGTTCTTC
CASSLFGGGYNEQFF
>.|TRBJ2-7|TRBD2|TRBV4-3
TGCGCCAGCAGCCAAGGAGTAAAGAAGCGGGAGATGCACGAGCAGTACTTC
CASSQGVKKREMHEQYF
>.|TRBJ1-6|.|TRBV28
TGTGCCAGCAGTTTAAGGGCAGGGTTGGGTTCACCCCTCCACTTT
CASSLRAGLGSPLHF
>.|TRBJ1-6|TRBD1|TRBV19
TGTGCCAGTAGTATAGTTCAACAGGGGGCCACCCTCCACTTT
CASSIVQQGATLHF
>.|TRBJ1-2|.|TRBV7-8
TGTGCCAGCAGCTTACAGGCAGGCTCGCCATCCTATGGCTACACCTTC
CASSLQAGSPSYGYTF
>.|TRBJ2-3|TRBD1|TRBV10-3
TGTGCCATCAGTGAGGGACAGGGGGCAGATACGCAGTATTTT
CAISEGQGADTQYF
>.|TRBJ2-2|.|TRBV15
TGTGCCACCAGCAGGGGAGCATCAGGCACCGGGGAGCTGTTTTTT
CATSRGASGTGELFF
>.|TRBJ2-7|.|TRBV6-5
TGTGCCAGCAGTTACTCGACAGCCTCCTACGAGCAGTACTTC
CASSYSTASYEQYF
>.|TRBJ1-6|TRBD1|TRBV5-1
TGCGCCAGCAGCTTGGAGGCAGGGGGCCTTTCACCCCTCCACTTT
CASSLEAGGLSPLHF
>.|TRBJ2-3|.|TRBV29-1
TGCAGCGTGACGGGAGTCAGCCCAGATACGCAGTATTTT
CSVTGVSPDTQYF
>.|TRBJ1-4|TRBD1|TRBV6-5
TGTGCCAGCAGTAACGAATACAGGGGTTCTCTGTTTTTT
CASSNEYRGSLFF
>.|TRBJ2-7|.|TRBV5-4
TGTGCCAGCAGCTTAAGTGGGAGACGGTCCTACGAGCAGTACTTC
CASSLSGRRSYEQYF
>.|TRBJ1-2|TRBD1|TRBV5-1
TGCGCCAGCAGCCCGTACAGGGGTGGCTACACCTTC
CASSPYRGGYTF
>.|TRBJ1-5|.|TRBV27
TGTGCCAGCAGGACAGGCGGGAGCAACCAGCCCCAGCATTTT
CASRTGGSNQPQHF
>.|TRBJ1-5|TRBD1|TRBV28
TGTGCCAGCAGTCGACGCAAGACCGGGACAGGGGCGAGTAGGGCCCAGCATTTT
CASSRRKTGTGASRAQHF
>few|TRBJ2-7|.|TRBV5-4
TGTGCCAGCAGCTTCTGGGGCTACGAGCAGTACTTC
CASSFWGYEQYF
>.|TRBJ2-1|.|TRBV5-6
TGTGCCAGCAGCTTCTTACCTCCGGGACAAGAGCAGTTCTTC
CASSFLPPGQEQFF
>few|TRBJ1-3|.|TRBV29-1
TGCAGCGTTGATCTTGGGCAGGGAAACACCATATATTTT
CSVDLGQGNTIYF
>.|TRBJ2-7|TRBD1|TRBV7-9
TGTGCCAGCAGCTACAGGGGCCCTCCCGAGCAGTACTTC
CASSYRGPPEQYF
>.|TRBJ1-4|.|TRBV30
TGTGCCTGGGGAATCGGGCTCCGAAGGGGGACTAATGAAAAACTGTTTTTT
CAWGIGLRRGTNEKLFF
>.|TRBJ2-7|.|TRBV5-1
TGCGCCAGCAGCCCCAGGATGCGTTCCTACGAGCAGTACTTC
CASSPRMRSYEQYF
>.|TRBJ2-5|TRBD1|TRBV19
TGTGCCAGTAGTATCGGACAGGCACTAGGGCAAGAGACCCAGTACTTC
CASSIGQALGQETQYF